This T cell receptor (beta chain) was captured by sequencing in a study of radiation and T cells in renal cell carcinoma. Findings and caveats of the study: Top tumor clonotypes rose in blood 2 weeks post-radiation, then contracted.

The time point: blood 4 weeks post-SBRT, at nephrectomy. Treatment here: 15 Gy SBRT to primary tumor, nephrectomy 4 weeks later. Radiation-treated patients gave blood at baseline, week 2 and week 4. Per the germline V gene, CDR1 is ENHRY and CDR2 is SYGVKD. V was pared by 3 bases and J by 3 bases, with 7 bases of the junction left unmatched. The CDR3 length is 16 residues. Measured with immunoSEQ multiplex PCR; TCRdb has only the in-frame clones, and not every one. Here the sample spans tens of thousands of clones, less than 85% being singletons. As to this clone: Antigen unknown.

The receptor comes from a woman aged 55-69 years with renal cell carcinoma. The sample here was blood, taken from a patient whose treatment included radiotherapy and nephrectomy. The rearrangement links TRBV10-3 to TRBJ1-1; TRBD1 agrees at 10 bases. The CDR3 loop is CAISELTGGSDTEAFF. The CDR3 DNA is TGTGCCATCAGTGAACTGACAGGGGGCAGTGACACTGAAGCTTTCTTT.